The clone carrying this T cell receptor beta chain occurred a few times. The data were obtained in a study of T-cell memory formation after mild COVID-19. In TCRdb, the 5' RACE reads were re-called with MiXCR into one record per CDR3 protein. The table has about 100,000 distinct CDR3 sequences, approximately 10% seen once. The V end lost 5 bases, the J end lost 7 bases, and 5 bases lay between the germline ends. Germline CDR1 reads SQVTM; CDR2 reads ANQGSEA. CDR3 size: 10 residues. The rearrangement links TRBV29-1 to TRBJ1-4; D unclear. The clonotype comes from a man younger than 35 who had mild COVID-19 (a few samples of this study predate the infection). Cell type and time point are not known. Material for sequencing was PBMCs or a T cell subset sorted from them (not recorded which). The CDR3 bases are TGCAGCGTTCTTGGTGAAAAACTGTTTTTT. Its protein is CSVLGEKLFF.